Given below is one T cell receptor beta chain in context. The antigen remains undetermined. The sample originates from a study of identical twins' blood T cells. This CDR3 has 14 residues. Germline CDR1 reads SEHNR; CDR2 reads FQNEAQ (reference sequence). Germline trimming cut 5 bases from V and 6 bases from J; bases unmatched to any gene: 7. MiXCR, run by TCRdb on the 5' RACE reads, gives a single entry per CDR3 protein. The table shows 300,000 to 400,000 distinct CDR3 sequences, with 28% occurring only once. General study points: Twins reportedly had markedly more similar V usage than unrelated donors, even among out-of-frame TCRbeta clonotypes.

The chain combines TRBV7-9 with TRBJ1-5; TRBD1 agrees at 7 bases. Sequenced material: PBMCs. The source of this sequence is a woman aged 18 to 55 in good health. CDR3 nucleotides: TGTGCCAGCAGCCCAGACAGGGCGGGTCAGCCCCAGCATTTT. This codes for CASSPDRAGQPQHF. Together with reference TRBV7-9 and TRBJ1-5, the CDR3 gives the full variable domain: DTGVSQNPRHKITKRGQNVTFRCDPISEHNRLYWYRQTLGQGPEFLTYFQNEAQLEKSRLLSDRFSAERPKGSFSTLEIQRTEQGDSAMYLCASSPDRAGQPQHFGDGTRLSIL.